This T cell receptor beta chain was identified during a study of OX40 agonist ivuxolimab in advanced cancers. The CDR3 runs to 15 residues. The trim removed 7 bases at V and 8 bases at J, leaving 15 bases unmatched. The germline CDR1 and CDR2 sequences are MNHEY and SMNVEV (reference sequence). TCRdb keeps only in-frame clones here, not all; method: immunoSEQ multiplex PCR. The sample includes approximately 96,000 clones, less than 95% seen only once; the top ten take 1.5% to 2%. The sequences come from CD4+ or CD8+ T cells sorted from blood, collected in a trial of the OX40 agonist ivuxolimab. The receptor comes from an adult with an advanced solid tumor such as melanoma, head and neck, liver or kidney cancer. The chain recombines TRBV27 with TRBJ2-3, with 7 bases identical to TRBD1. This CDR3 is CASTNRQGALGTQYF. The CDR3 DNA sequence: TGTGCCAGCACCAATCGACAGGGCGCCTTGGGTACGCAGTATTTT.